The 7 T cell receptor beta chains below were found in one sample sequenced in a study of blood T cell repertoires in COVID-19. The table came from immunoSEQ multiplex PCR; TCRdb's copy has only in-frame clones and leaves some out. Altogether some 180,000 clones are present, 70% to 90% being singletons, with the ten largest covering roughly 8.8%. Source material: peripheral blood. Every receptor here comes from a woman aged 80 or over with COVID-19, enrolled during active disease.

This rearrangement joins TRBV27 to TRBJ2-7; TRBD2 might be the D (5 bases). V was clipped by 5 bases and J by 0 bases, with 20 bases between them. Germline lookup yields CDR1 MNHEY and CDR2 SMNVEV (reference sequence). CDR3 length: 17 amino acids. CDR3 protein: CASSAGPPEAPSYEQYF. Here the CDR3 DNA reads TGTGCCAGCAGTGCTGGGCCACCGGAGGCCCCCTCCTACGAGCAGTACTTC.

The chain couples TRBV5-5 to TRBJ2-1; 15 nucleotides agree with TRBD2. CDR1 SGHKS and CDR2 YYEKEE come from the germline V gene (reference sequence). Trimming removed 5 bases from V and 2 bases from J; junction bases left unmatched: 8. The CDR3 spans 18 residues. The CDR3 loop is CASRPGLAGGGPYNEQFF. In nucleotides, the CDR3 is TGTGCCAGCAGACCTGGACTAGCGGGAGGGGGGCCCTACAATGAGCAGTTCTTC. Looking up the rest from reference TRBV5-5 and TRBJ2-1 gives the full variable domain: DAGVTQSPTHLIKTRGQQVTLRCSPISGHKSVSWYQQVLGQGPQFIFQYYEKEERGRGNFPDRFSARQFPNYSSELNVNALLLGDSALYLCASRPGLAGGGPYNEQFFGPGTRLTVL.

The CDR3 sequence is CASGQGRNSPLHF. The CDR3 region has the DNA TGTGCCAGCGGACAGGGGCGGAATTCACCCCTCCACTTT. The chain combines TRBV18 with TRBJ1-6; 9 positions agree with TRBD1. Trimming took 8 bases from V and 7 from J; bases not matched to a gene: 3. CDR1 and CDR2 from the germline V gene are KGHSH and LQKENI. This CDR3 region has 13 residues.

The rearrangement links TRBV11-3 to TRBJ2-5; 10 nucleotides line up with TRBD1. Germline CDR1 and CDR2: SGHNT and YENEEA. V gave up 4 bases and J gave up 5 bases; unmatched junction bases: 7. The CDR3 runs 15 residues. This CDR3 is CASSSGTGESETQYF. The CDR3 region has the DNA TGTGCCAGCAGCTCCGGGACAGGGGAGTCGGAGACCCAGTACTTC.

This chain joins TRBV6-5 and TRBJ2-1; no firm D call. The germline V and J ends were trimmed by 8 bases and 6 bases, with 14 bases remaining between them. The CDR3 extends over 13 amino acids. Germline values: CDR1 MNHEY, CDR2 SVGAGI. CDR3 DNA: TGTGCCAGCCCTGGGTCCTCGGGCAATGAGCAGTTCTTC. Its protein is CASPGSSGNEQFF.

The chain links TRBV6-5 to TRBJ2-2; D possibly corresponds to TRBD2 (7 bases). The CDR3 contains 13 residues. Germline assignment: CDR1 MNHEY and CDR2 SVGAGI. Trimming shortened V by 7 bases and J by 6 bases, and 12 bases separated the two germline ends. CDR3 nucleotides: TGTGCCAGCATTAGGGGGGGTCCCGGGGAGCTGTTTTTT. This codes for CASIRGGPGELFF.

V is TRBV9 and J is TRBJ2-5; 8 nucleotides match TRBD2. V lost 0 bases and J lost 1; bases outside the gene matches: 8. This CDR3 has 17 amino acids. Germline V gene lookup returns CDR1 SGDLS and CDR2 YYNGEE. The CDR3 region is CASSVATGGGPQETQYF. CDR3 coding DNA: TGTGCCAGCAGCGTAGCTACCGGCGGGGGGCCCCAAGAGACCCAGTACTTC. Filled out from reference TRBV9 and TRBJ2-5, the complete variable domain reads DSGVTQTPKHLITATGQRVTLRCSPRSGDLSVYWYQQSLDQGLQFLIQYYNGEERAKGNILERFSAQQFPDLHSELNLSSLELGDSALYFCASSVATGGGPQETQYFGPGTRLLVL.